This TCR beta chain was captured in a study of OX40 agonist ivuxolimab in advanced cancers. V lost 10 bases and J 10 bases, leaving 20 bases between the germline ends. CDR3 length equals 13 residues. Germline-derived CDR1 and CDR2 are MNHNS and SASEGT. TCRdb's table, derived via immunoSEQ multiplex PCR, lists solely in-frame clones and lacks some. The sample records some 74,000 clones, approximately 78% being singletons. The sequence was obtained from an adult with an advanced solid tumor such as melanoma, head and neck, liver or kidney cancer. Sequenced material: CD4+ or CD8+ T cells sorted from blood, taken in a trial of the OX40 agonist ivuxolimab. The V gene is TRBV6-1, the J gene TRBJ2-1; D is perhaps TRBD1 or TRBD2 (6 bases each). The chain's CDR3 is CATQTGGGAEQFF. The CDR3 DNA reads as TGTGCCACTCAAACCGGGGGCGGGGCCGAGCAGTTCTTC.